This is a list of T cell receptor beta chains from one sample in a study of blood T cell repertoires in COVID-19. The data were produced by immunoSEQ multiplex PCR, yet TCRdb's version contains in-frame clones alone and is incomplete. The table shows 150,000 to 200,000 clones, with over 80% occurring only once. Material for sequencing was peripheral blood. Every receptor here comes from a woman aged 55-69 years with COVID-19, enrolled during active disease. The CDR3 runs from the conserved cysteine through the conserved F or W. Fields, in order: V gene, clone size, D gene, J gene, CDR3 DNA, CDR3 protein. D genes are given only for firm matches. For some rows the clone size is stated as once, few or many, or as a class when expanded; others skip it.

V: TRBV5-6; size: .; D: .; J: TRBJ2-1; DNA: TGTGCCAGCAGCTTCCAGTCACTAAACTACAATGAGCAGTTCTTC; CDR3: CASSFQSLNYNEQFF
V: TRBV7-9; size: .; D: .; J: TRBJ1-3; DNA: TGTGCCAGCAGCTTAGACACGGGAAACACCATATATTTT; CDR3: CASSLDTGNTIYF
V: TRBV7-8; size: .; D: TRBD2; J: TRBJ2-7; DNA: TGTGCCAGCAGCTTAGGCCGTCCTCGGACTAGTAGGGACGAGCAGTACTTC; CDR3: CASSLGRPRTSRDEQYF
V: TRBV13; size: few; D: TRBD1; J: TRBJ1-2; DNA: TGTGCCAGCAGCTTATTGGGACAGGGGGGCTATGGCTACACCTTC; CDR3: CASSLLGQGGYGYTF
V: TRBV5-4; size: .; D: TRBD2; J: TRBJ2-1; DNA: TGTGCCAGCAGCCCTGGACTAGCGGGCAGCTCCTACAATGAGCAGTTCTTC; CDR3: CASSPGLAGSSYNEQFF
V: TRBV7-9; size: .; D: TRBD2; J: TRBJ2-5; DNA: TGTGCCAGCGGCTCCGGAACGGGGGGGGGAGAGACCCAGTACTTC; CDR3: CASGSGTGGGETQYF
V: TRBV19; size: .; D: .; J: TRBJ2-1; DNA: TGTGCCAGTAGTAACAAGGGAAGTCGGGGTGAGCAGTTCTTC; CDR3: CASSNKGSRGEQFF
V: TRBV19; size: .; D: .; J: TRBJ1-5; DNA: TGTGCCAGTAGTGTTCGGGGGGGTAGCAATCAGCCCCAGCATTTT; CDR3: CASSVRGGSNQPQHF
V: TRBV6-6; size: .; D: .; J: TRBJ1-5; DNA: TGTGCCAGCAGTTACTTGATGGGCATAGGGCCCCAGCATTTT; CDR3: CASSYLMGIGPQHF
V: TRBV28; size: .; D: TRBD2; J: TRBJ2-3; DNA: TGTGCCAGCAGTTCCGCCGCGGGAGGGCCACGGGATACGCAGTATTTT; CDR3: CASSSAAGGPRDTQYF
V: TRBV6-5; size: .; D: .; J: TRBJ2-7; DNA: TGTGCCAGCAGTTCGGATGACGGAGGCTACGAGCAGTACTTC; CDR3: CASSSDDGGYEQYF
V: TRBV18; size: .; D: .; J: TRBJ1-2; DNA: TGTGCCAGCTCACCACCACGGGGGGATGTTGGCTACACCTTC; CDR3: CASSPPRGDVGYTF
V: TRBV6-5; size: .; D: .; J: TRBJ2-3; DNA: TGTGCCAGCAGTCCGGACTTTCGCACAGATACGCAGTATTTT; CDR3: CASSPDFRTDTQYF
V: TRBV2; size: few; D: .; J: TRBJ2-1; DNA: TGTGCCAGCAGTCCCCCCGGTGGAGTCCGGAATGAGCAGTTCTTC; CDR3: CASSPPGGVRNEQFF
V: TRBV28; size: .; D: TRBD1; J: TRBJ1-4; DNA: TGTGCCAGCAGGGATCCGGGACAGGTGCAACTGTTTTTT; CDR3: CASRDPGQVQLFF
V: TRBV19; size: once; D: .; J: TRBJ2-2; DNA: TGTGCCAGTAGTTTTCAGGGTCTTACCGGGGAGCTGTTTTTT; CDR3: CASSFQGLTGELFF
V: TRBV10-3; size: .; D: .; J: TRBJ1-4; DNA: TGTGCCATCGGAAGGGGTATAGACGAAAAACTGTTTTTT; CDR3: CAIGRGIDEKLFF
V: TRBV6-5; size: .; D: .; J: TRBJ2-1; DNA: TGTGCCAGCAGTCTGGGGGGGGCGGGGTACAATGAGCAGTTCTTC; CDR3: CASSLGGAGYNEQFF
V: TRBV19; size: .; D: .; J: TRBJ2-3; DNA: TGTGCCAGTAGCACCCCCGGGGTTACAGATACGCAGTATTTT; CDR3: CASSTPGVTDTQYF
V: TRBV28; size: .; D: .; J: TRBJ1-5; DNA: TGTGCCAGCAGTTTATACGGGGATAGCAATCAGCCCCAGCATTTT; CDR3: CASSLYGDSNQPQHF
V: TRBV7-2; size: .; D: .; J: TRBJ1-1; DNA: TGTGCCAGCAGCTTAGCCGTAGGGAGCACTGAAGCTTTCTTT; CDR3: CASSLAVGSTEAFF
V: TRBV18; size: .; D: TRBD2; J: TRBJ2-1; DNA: TGTGCCAGCTCACATACTAGCGGGAGGACGAACAATGAGCAGTTCTTC; CDR3: CASSHTSGRTNNEQFF
V: TRBV6-5; size: .; D: .; J: TRBJ1-5; DNA: TGTGCCAGCAGTTTCCCGGGTGCGGGCAATCAGCCCCAGCATTTT; CDR3: CASSFPGAGNQPQHF
V: TRBV5-1; size: .; D: TRBD2; J: TRBJ2-1; DNA: TGCGCCAGCAGCAGGGGACTAGCGAGCAATGAGCAGTTCTTC; CDR3: CASSRGLASNEQFF
V: TRBV27; size: .; D: .; J: TRBJ1-2; DNA: TGTGCCAGCAGTTTACGCGGAAGTAACTATGGCTACACCTTC; CDR3: CASSLRGSNYGYTF
V: TRBV6-5; size: medium-sized; D: .; J: TRBJ1-5; DNA: TGTGCCAGCAGTTTGGGTGGCGGTAATCAGCCCCAGCATTTT; CDR3: CASSLGGGNQPQHF
V: TRBV5-4; size: .; D: .; J: TRBJ2-3; DNA: TGTGCCAGCAGCTTGGCCGGACTCACAGATACGCAGTATTTT; CDR3: CASSLAGLTDTQYF
V: TRBV27; size: few; D: TRBD2; J: TRBJ2-7; DNA: TGTGCCAGCAGTCCGCTAGCGCGGGGGTCGCGCGAGCAGTACTTC; CDR3: CASSPLARGSREQYF
V: TRBV28; size: .; D: .; J: TRBJ2-3; DNA: TGTGCCAGCGGGAGTAGGGATACGCAGTATTTT; CDR3: CASGSRDTQYF
V: TRBV6-2/TRBV6-3; size: .; D: .; J: TRBJ2-5; DNA: TGTGCCAGCAGTTTCCTAAAGGGGGTAGAGACCCAGTACTTC; CDR3: CASSFLKGVETQYF
V: TRBV20-1; size: .; D: TRBD1; J: TRBJ1-2; DNA: TGCAGTGCTAGTTCACAGGGGGCTTGGAGCTACACCTTC; CDR3: CSASSQGAWSYTF
V: TRBV19; size: .; D: .; J: TRBJ2-1; DNA: TGTGCCAGCGGGGACTCTTACAATGAGCAGTTCTTC; CDR3: CASGDSYNEQFF
V: TRBV18; size: .; D: .; J: TRBJ2-3; DNA: TGTGCCAGCGAAGCGAATAGCGGCACAGATACGCAGTATTTT; CDR3: CASEANSGTDTQYF
V: TRBV5-1; size: .; D: .; J: TRBJ1-4; DNA: TGCGCCAGCAGCTTGTTTGGCAATGGTAATGAAAAACTGTTTTTT; CDR3: CASSLFGNGNEKLFF
V: TRBV3-1/TRBV3-2; size: .; D: .; J: TRBJ2-3; DNA: TGTGCCAGCTCCCCCTGGGGCAGCACAGATACGCAGTATTTT; CDR3: CASSPWGSTDTQYF
V: TRBV27; size: once; D: TRBD2; J: TRBJ2-5; DNA: TGTGCCAGCAGTTCCGGGGGGTACCAAGAGACCCAGTACTTC; CDR3: CASSSGGYQETQYF
V: TRBV2; size: .; D: .; J: TRBJ1-3; DNA: TGTGCCAGCAGTGAACACCGTAGCTCTGGAAACACCATATATTTT; CDR3: CASSEHRSSGNTIYF
V: TRBV6-1; size: .; D: .; J: TRBJ1-2; DNA: TGTGCCAGCAGTGAAATCGGAAGTGCGGGGGGCTACACCTTC; CDR3: CASSEIGSAGGYTF
V: TRBV18; size: few; D: TRBD1; J: TRBJ1-1; DNA: TGTGCCAGCTCATTGACAGGGGTGGGCACTGAAGCTTTCTTT; CDR3: CASSLTGVGTEAFF
V: TRBV5-6; size: once; D: .; J: TRBJ2-1; DNA: TGTGCCAGCAGCTTGTTTAACAGTTACAATGAGCAGTTCTTC; CDR3: CASSLFNSYNEQFF
V: TRBV7-9; size: once; D: .; J: TRBJ2-3; DNA: TGTGCCACGGAGTCTACCCGAGATACGCAGTATTTT; CDR3: CATESTRDTQYF
V: TRBV2; size: .; D: .; J: TRBJ1-3; DNA: TGTGCCAGCAGTGAACGAGGGGGCTCTGGAAACACCATATATTTT; CDR3: CASSERGGSGNTIYF
V: TRBV9; size: .; D: TRBD2; J: TRBJ2-7; DNA: TGTGCCAGCAGCGTAGGGGGTGCTAGCGGCTACGAGCAGTACTTC; CDR3: CASSVGGASGYEQYF
V: TRBV3-1/TRBV3-2; size: .; D: .; J: TRBJ1-2; DNA: TGTGCCAGCAGCCCAAGTTTGGGGCCCCGACACGGCTACACCTTC; CDR3: CASSPSLGPRHGYTF
V: TRBV4-1; size: .; D: TRBD1; J: TRBJ1-6; DNA: TGCGCCAGCAGCCTCGAGGACAGGGCCAATTCACCCCTCCACTTT; CDR3: CASSLEDRANSPLHF
V: TRBV23-1; size: .; D: .; J: TRBJ2-5; DNA: TGCGCCAGCAGCACTAAAGAGACCCAGTACTTC; CDR3: CASSTKETQYF
V: TRBV11-2; size: .; D: TRBD2; J: TRBJ2-3; DNA: TGTGCCAGCAGCTTAGGGCTAGCGGGGGTGGATACGCAGTATTTT; CDR3: CASSLGLAGVDTQYF
V: TRBV6-5; size: .; D: .; J: TRBJ1-2; DNA: TGTGCCAGCCTCGGAGGGAGAACTAACTATGGCTACACCTTC; CDR3: CASLGGRTNYGYTF